This T cell receptor beta chain was captured by sequencing in a study of neurological immune-mediated disorders. One entry per CDR3 protein, called by TCRdb with MiXCR from the 5' RACE reads. In the table there are roughly 30,000 distinct CDR3 sequences, approximately 12% of which are singletons. As to time point: technical triplicate 2. The sample holds many counts of this clonotype. Sequenced: CD4+ T cells from blood. The sequence came from a female donor with HTLV-1-associated myelopathy (HAM/TSP).

The CDR3 coding sequence is TGTGCCAGCAGCTTATACGGGGGAAGCACAGATACGCAGTATTTT. This encodes CASSLYGGSTDTQYF. V gene TRBV7-3 combines with J gene TRBJ2-3, with a weak D call TRBD2 (6 bases). CDR3 length: 15 residues. V was trimmed by 2 bases and J by 0 bases, leaving 9 bases between them. CDR1 is SGHTA and CDR2 is FQGTGA in the germline V gene.